This T cell receptor beta chain was profiled in a study of T cells after yellow fever vaccination. Whole-study context: With SMART-Seq v4 Ultra Low Input, the fractions containing low cell numbers were prepared.

This clonotype showed up just a few times. Antigen specificity is unknown. Overall study results and limits: The CD4 and CD8 compartments had a small share of their clonotypes in common.

The J segment lost 7 bases and the V segment lost 4 bases, leaving 8 bases of the junction unmatched. From germline, CDR1 is SGHVS and CDR2 FNYEAQ. The CDR3 runs to 14 residues. Researchers made TCR cDNA using 5'RACE template switching, and this step added a universal primer site and UMIs. TCRdb used MiXCR to reprocess the 5' RACE reads, holding one entry per CDR3 protein. The sample holds around 360,000 distinct CDR3 sequences, around a tenth seen once. The chain combines TRBV7-6 with TRBJ2-3, with 7 bases that match TRBD1. This specimen consisted of PBMCs, obtained on the day of the first yellow fever vaccination. This clonotype was obtained from a young man who received the YFV17D yellow fever vaccine. Here the CDR3 DNA reads TGTGCCAGCAGCTCTCGAGGGGGCATGAATACGCAGTATTTT. Translated, it gives CASSSRGGMNTQYF.